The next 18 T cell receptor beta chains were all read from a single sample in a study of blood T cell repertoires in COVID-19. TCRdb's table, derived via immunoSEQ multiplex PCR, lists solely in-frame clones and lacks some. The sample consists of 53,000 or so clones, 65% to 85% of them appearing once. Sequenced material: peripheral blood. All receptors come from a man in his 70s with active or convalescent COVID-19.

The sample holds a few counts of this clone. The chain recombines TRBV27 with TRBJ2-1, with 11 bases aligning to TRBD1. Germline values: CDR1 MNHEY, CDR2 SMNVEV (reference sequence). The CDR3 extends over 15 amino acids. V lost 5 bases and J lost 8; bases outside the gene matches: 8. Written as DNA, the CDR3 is TGTGCCAGCAGTCCTCGTGGACAGGGGGCCGATGAGCAGTTCTTC. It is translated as CASSPRGQGADEQFF.

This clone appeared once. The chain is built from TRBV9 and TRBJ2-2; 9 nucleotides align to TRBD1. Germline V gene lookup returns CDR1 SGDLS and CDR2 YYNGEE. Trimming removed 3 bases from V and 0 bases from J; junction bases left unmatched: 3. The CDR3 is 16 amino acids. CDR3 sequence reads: CASSARQGANTGELFF. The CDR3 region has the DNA TGTGCCAGCAGCGCCCGACAGGGGGCGAACACCGGGGAGCTGTTTTTT.

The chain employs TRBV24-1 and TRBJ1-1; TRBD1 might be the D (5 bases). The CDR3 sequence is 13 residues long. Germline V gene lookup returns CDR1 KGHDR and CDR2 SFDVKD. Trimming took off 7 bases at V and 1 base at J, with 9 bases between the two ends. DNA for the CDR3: TGTGCCACCAGGCAGGGCAGGAACACTGAAGCTTTCTTT. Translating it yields CATRQGRNTEAFF.

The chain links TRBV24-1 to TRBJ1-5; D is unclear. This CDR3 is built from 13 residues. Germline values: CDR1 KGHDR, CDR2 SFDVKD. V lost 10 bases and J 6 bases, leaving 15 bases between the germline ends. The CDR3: CATSRHGTQPQHF. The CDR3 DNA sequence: TGTGCCACGTCCAGACATGGAACTCAGCCCCAGCATTTT.

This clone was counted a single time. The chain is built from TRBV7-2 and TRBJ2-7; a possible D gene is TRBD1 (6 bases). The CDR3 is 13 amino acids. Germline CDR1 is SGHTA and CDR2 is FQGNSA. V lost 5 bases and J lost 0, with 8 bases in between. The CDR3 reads CASSGGHSYEQYF. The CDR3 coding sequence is TGTGCCAGCAGCGGGGGCCACTCCTACGAGCAGTACTTC.

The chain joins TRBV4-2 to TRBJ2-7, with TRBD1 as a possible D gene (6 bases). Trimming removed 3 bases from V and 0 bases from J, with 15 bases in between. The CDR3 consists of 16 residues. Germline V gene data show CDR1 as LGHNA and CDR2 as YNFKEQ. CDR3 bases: TGTGCCAGCAGCCACCAGACAGGTCAGAGCTCCTACGAGCAGTACTTC. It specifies CASSHQTGQSSYEQYF.

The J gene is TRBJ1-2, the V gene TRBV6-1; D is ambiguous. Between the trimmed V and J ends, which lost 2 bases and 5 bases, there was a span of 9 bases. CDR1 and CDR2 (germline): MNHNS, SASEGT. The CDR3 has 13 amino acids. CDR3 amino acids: CASSESRDYGYTF. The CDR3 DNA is TGTGCCAGCAGTGAATCCCGGGATTATGGCTACACCTTC.

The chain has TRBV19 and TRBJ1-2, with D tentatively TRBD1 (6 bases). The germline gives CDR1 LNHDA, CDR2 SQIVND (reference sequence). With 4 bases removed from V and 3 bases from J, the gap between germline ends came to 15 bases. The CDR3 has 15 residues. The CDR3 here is CASSTSGQLHYGYTF. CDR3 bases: TGTGCCAGTAGTACCTCCGGACAGCTCCACTATGGCTACACCTTC.

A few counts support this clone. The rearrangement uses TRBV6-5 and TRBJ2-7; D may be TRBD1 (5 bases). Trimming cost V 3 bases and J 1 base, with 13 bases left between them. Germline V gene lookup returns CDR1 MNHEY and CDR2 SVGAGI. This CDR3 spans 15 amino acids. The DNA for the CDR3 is TGTGCCAGCAGTTATTTTCCGACAGCTTCCTACGAGCAGTACTTC. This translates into CASSYFPTASYEQYF.

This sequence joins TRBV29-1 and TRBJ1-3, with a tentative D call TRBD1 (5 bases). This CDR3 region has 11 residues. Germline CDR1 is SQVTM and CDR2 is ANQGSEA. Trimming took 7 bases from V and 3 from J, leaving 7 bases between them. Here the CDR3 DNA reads TGCAGCGGGGGCCTTGGAAACACCATATATTTT. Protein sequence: CSGGLGNTIYF.

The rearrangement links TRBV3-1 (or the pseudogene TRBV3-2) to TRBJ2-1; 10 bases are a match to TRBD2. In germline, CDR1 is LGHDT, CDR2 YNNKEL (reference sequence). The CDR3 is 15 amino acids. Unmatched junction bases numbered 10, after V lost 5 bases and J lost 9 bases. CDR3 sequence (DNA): TGTGCCAGCAGCAGGGGAAGCGGGGGGGCCGGTGAGCAGTTCTTC. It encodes CASSRGSGGAGEQFF.

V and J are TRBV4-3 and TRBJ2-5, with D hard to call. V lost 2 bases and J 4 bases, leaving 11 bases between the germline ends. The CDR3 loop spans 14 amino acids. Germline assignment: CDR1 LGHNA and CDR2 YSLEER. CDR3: CASSQLLLGETQYF. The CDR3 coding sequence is TGCGCCAGCAGCCAACTACTCCTTGGAGAGACCCAGTACTTC.

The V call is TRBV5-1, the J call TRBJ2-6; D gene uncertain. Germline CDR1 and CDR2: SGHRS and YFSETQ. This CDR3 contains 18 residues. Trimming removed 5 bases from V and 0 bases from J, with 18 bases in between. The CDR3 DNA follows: TGCGCCAGCAGTTGGCCTAGAGGCGTCCCCTCTGGGGCCAACGTCCTGACTTTC. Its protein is CASSWPRGVPSGANVLTF.

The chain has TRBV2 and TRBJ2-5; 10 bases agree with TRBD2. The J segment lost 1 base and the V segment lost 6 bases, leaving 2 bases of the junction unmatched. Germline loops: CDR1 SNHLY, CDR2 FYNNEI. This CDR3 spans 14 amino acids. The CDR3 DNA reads TGTGCCAGCAGAGGACTAGCGGTCCAAGAGACCCAGTACTTC. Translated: CASRGLAVQETQYF.

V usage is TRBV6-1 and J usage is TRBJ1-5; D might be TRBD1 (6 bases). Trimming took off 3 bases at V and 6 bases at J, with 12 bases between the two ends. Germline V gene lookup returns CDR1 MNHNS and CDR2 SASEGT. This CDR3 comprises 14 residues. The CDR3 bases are TGTGCCAGCAGTGATCTTGTAGGGGGTCAGCCCCAGCATTTT. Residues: CASSDLVGGQPQHF.

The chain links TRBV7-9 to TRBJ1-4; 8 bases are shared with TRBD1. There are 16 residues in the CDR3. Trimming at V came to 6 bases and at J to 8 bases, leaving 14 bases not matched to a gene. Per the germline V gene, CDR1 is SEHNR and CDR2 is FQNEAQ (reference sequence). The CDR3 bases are TGTGCCAGCAGGTTCGGCCCTGGACAGGGTTGGGAAAAACTGTTTTTT. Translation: CASRFGPGQGWEKLFF.

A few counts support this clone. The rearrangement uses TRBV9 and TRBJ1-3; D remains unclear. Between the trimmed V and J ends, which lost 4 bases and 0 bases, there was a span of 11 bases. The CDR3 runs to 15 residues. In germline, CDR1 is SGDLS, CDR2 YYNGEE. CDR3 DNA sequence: TGTGCCAGCAGCCAGCTCAGCGACTCTGGAAACACCATATATTTT. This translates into CASSQLSDSGNTIYF. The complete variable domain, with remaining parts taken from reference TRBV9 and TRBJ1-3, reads DSGVTQTPKHLITATGQRVTLRCSPRSGDLSVYWYQQSLDQGLQFLIQYYNGEERAKGNILERFSAQQFPDLHSELNLSSLELGDSALYFCASSQLSDSGNTIYFGEGSWLTVV.

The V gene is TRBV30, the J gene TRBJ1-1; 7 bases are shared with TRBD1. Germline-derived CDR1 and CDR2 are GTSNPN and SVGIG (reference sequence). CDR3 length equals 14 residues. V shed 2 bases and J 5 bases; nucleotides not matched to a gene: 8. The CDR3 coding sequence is TGTGCCTGGAGTATAGAGGGGGCTAGGACTGAAGCTTTCTTT. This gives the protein CAWSIEGARTEAFF.